The 5 T cell receptor beta chains below were found in one sample sequenced in a study of blood T cell repertoires in COVID-19. Using immunoSEQ multiplex PCR, the repertoire was profiled, and TCRdb retains in-frame clones only, with some absent. This repertoire shows about 200,000 clones, 85% found once; its top ten account for roughly 20%. Sequenced: PBMCs or T cells enriched from blood (not recorded which). Source of these receptors: a middle-aged man who had recovered from COVID-19.

V gene TRBV5-6 combines with J gene TRBJ2-7, with 7 bases fitting TRBD1. Trimming removed 4 bases from V and 0 bases from J; junction bases left unmatched: 7. Germline assignment: CDR1 SGHDT and CDR2 YYEEEE. The CDR3 length is 15 residues. As DNA, the CDR3 is TGTGCCAGCAGCGACACGACAGGGAGCTCCTACGAGCAGTACTTC. Protein: CASSDTTGSSYEQYF.

This chain uses TRBV7-9 with TRBJ2-1, with TRBD1 identical over 9 bases. The germline gives CDR1 SEHNR, CDR2 FQNEAQ (reference sequence). The CDR3 covers 15 residues. V lost 5 bases to trimming and J lost 6 bases; unmatched junction nucleotides: 8. The CDR3 sequence: CASSALGQGINEQFF. In DNA, the CDR3 is TGTGCCAGCAGCGCTCTGGGACAGGGAATCAATGAGCAGTTCTTC.

The gene calls are TRBV4-1 and TRBJ1-5; no clear D gene. Trimming cost V 1 base and J 1 base, with 17 bases left between them. This CDR3 has 18 amino acids. Germline assignment: CDR1 MGHRA and CDR2 YSYEKL. The CDR3 sequence is CASSQGEWDYSSNQPQHF. The CDR3 nucleotides read TGCGCCAGCAGCCAAGGGGAGTGGGATTACTCGAGCAATCAGCCCCAGCATTTT.

The chain carries TRBV19 and TRBJ2-5, with D perhaps matching TRBD1 (5 bases). Germline CDR1 reads LNHDA; CDR2 reads SQIVND (reference sequence). This CDR3 spans 15 amino acids. V lost 3 bases and J lost 4, with 15 bases in between. The CDR3 loop reads CASSMLSGFRETQYF. In DNA form, the CDR3 reads TGTGCCAGTAGTATGTTGTCAGGGTTTCGAGAGACCCAGTACTTC.

V and J are TRBV7-2 and TRBJ1-3, with D possibly TRBD1 on 6 matching bases. Trimming shortened V by 4 bases and J by 4 bases, and 8 bases separated the two germline ends. CDR3 length: 13 amino acids. CDR1 SGHTA and CDR2 FQGNSA come from the germline V gene. The CDR3 nucleotides are TGTGCCAGCAGCTCAGGGACAGGAAACACCATATATTTT. Amino acids: CASSSGTGNTIYF.